These 18 T cell receptor beta chains were all obtained from the same sample, sequenced in a study of cytomegalovirus exposure and HLA in healthy donors. Vbeta (60) and Jbeta (13) primers were used in the PCR. Produced via immunoSEQ multiplex PCR; TCRdb's table is partial and in-frame only. The repertoire has fewer than 250,000 clones, about 89% of them found once; the top ten carry 1% to 1.5%. The specimen was PBMCs. The receptors originated from a man aged 25 to 40 in good health and CMV-seronegative.

This chain joins TRBV4-1 and TRBJ2-5; D unclear. Trimming removed 2 bases from V and 5 bases from J, with 9 bases in between. The CDR3 has 13 amino acids. CDR1 is MGHRA, CDR2 YSYEKL, per germline. The CDR3 sequence is CASSQLHKETQYF. CDR3 nucleotide sequence: TGCGCCAGCAGCCAATTACACAAGGAGACCCAGTACTTC.

V and J are TRBV4-2 and TRBJ1-4; D call uncertain. Germline lookup yields CDR1 LGHNA and CDR2 YNFKEQ. There are 16 residues in the CDR3. V lost 1 base to trimming and J lost 4 bases, with 13 bases between them. The CDR3 loop reads CASSQAPAGVNEKLFF. The CDR3 DNA reads as TGTGCCAGCAGCCAAGCCCCAGCGGGTGTTAATGAAAAACTGTTTTTT.

This clone was seen just once. The chain recombines TRBV27 with TRBJ2-7; D is undetermined. Trimming took 5 bases from V and 2 from J, leaving 4 bases between them. The length of the CDR3 is 11 residues. Germline V gene lookup returns CDR1 MNHEY and CDR2 SMNVEV (reference sequence). The CDR3 spells CASSPPYEQYF. CDR3 in DNA: TGTGCCAGCAGTCCTCCCTACGAGCAGTACTTC.

The rearrangement joins TRBV6-1 to TRBJ2-3; 7 positions match TRBD2. The germline gives CDR1 MNHNS, CDR2 SASEGT. The CDR3 loop spans 12 amino acids. Here the CDR3 reads CYAGVWGDTQYF. In DNA form, the CDR3 reads TGTTACGCGGGAGTCTGGGGAGATACGCAGTATTTT.

Comment on this clone: An end of the junction differs from the germline gene, which may be a read error. V usage is TRBV2 and J usage is TRBJ2-3; 7 positions agree with TRBD2. The V gene's germline CDR1 is SNHLY and CDR2 FYNNEI. CDR3 size: 14 residues. The DNA for the CDR3 is TGTGCCACCAGTAGCGGGTCTAGCACAGATACGCAGTATTTT. Its protein product is CATSSGSSTDTQYF.

The J gene is TRBJ1-6, the V gene TRBV7-2; 7 bases map to TRBD1. Germline V lookup: CDR1 SGHTA, CDR2 FQGNSA. The CDR3 contains 17 residues. J gave up 0 bases and V 4 bases, and 6 bases lay outside the gene matches. The DNA of the CDR3 is TGTGCCAGCAGCTCCCCCTCAGGGGGCTCCTATAATTCACCCCTCCACTTT. It translates to CASSSPSGGSYNSPLHF.

V and J are TRBV27 and TRBJ2-7; D call uncertain. This CDR3 has 12 residues. Trimming removed 2 bases at V and 6 bases at J, with 8 bases between. CDR1 MNHEY and CDR2 SMNVEV come from the germline V gene (reference sequence). As DNA, the CDR3 is TGTGCCAGCAGTTTAAGTCGCGGCGAGCAGTACTTC. Translation: CASSLSRGEQYF.

V is TRBV29-1 and J is TRBJ2-3; D call uncertain. Trimming stripped 5 bases from V and 2 bases from J, with 11 bases between. CDR3 length: 13 residues. Per the germline V gene, CDR1 is SQVTM and CDR2 is ANQGSEA. For the CDR3, the DNA is TGCAGCGTTTCCGGAGCCTTCACAGATACGCAGTATTTT. Translating it yields CSVSGAFTDTQYF.

The CDR3 is CASSKQGAAYEQYF. DNA for the CDR3: TGTGCCAGCAGTAAACAGGGGGCTGCGTACGAGCAGTACTTC. The chain links TRBV27 to TRBJ2-5; 9 bases match TRBD1. The J call could be wrong; TRBJ2-7 is a better fit for the DNA end. Germline V gene data show CDR1 as MNHEY and CDR2 as SMNVEV (reference sequence). CDR3 length: 14 amino acids.

This CDR3 is CASSLELITDTQYF. The CDR3 nucleotides are TGTGCCAGCAGCTTAGAACTTATCACAGATACGCAGTATTTT. The rearrangement uses TRBV7-9 and TRBJ2-3, with D uncertain. V lost 1 base and J lost 2, with 7 bases in between. Germline assignment: CDR1 SEHNR and CDR2 FQNEAQ (reference sequence). The CDR3 has 14 amino acids.

The rearrangement uses TRBV10-3 and TRBJ2-1, with D perhaps TRBD2 (5 bases). The germline V gene has CDR1 ENHRY and CDR2 SYGVKD. The CDR3 contains 11 residues. The V end was cut by 6 bases, the J end by 8 bases, with 8 bases between. CDR3 sequence reads: CAIRGSDEQFF. The CDR3 nucleotides read TGTGCCATCAGGGGGAGCGATGAGCAGTTCTTC.

The CDR3 sequence: CASSESRGGAYNEQFF. The DNA of the CDR3 is TGCGCCAGCAGTGAGTCGAGAGGGGGCGCCTACAATGAGCAGTTCTTC. The V call is TRBV10-1, the J call TRBJ2-1, with TRBD1 matching 7 bases. CDR1 is WNHNN, CDR2 SYGVQD, per germline (reference sequence). V was clipped by 0 bases and J by 2 bases; unmatched bases: 4. The CDR3 is 16 amino acids.

The chain uses TRBV6-5 and TRBJ2-5; tentative D call: TRBD1 (5 bases). Trimming stripped 8 bases from V and 5 bases from J, with 9 bases between. The CDR3 covers 11 residues. Per the germline V gene, CDR1 is MNHEY and CDR2 is SVGAGI. Written as DNA, the CDR3 is TGTGCCAGCGGGGCCGCGGAGACCCAGTACTTC. Residues: CASGAAETQYF.

This rearrangement joins TRBV4-3 to TRBJ1-6; D unresolved. V was shortened by 5 bases and J by 0 bases, with 5 bases between the two germline ends. Germline values: CDR1 LGHNA, CDR2 YSLEER. The CDR3 is 14 amino acids. The CDR3 nucleotides are TGCGCCAGCAGCGCTAGCTCCTATAATTCACCCCTCCACTTT. It codes for CASSASSYNSPLHF.

This clone was recorded only once. The chain couples TRBV4-2 to TRBJ1-2; 9 bases are a match to TRBD1. Germline V gene sequence: CDR1 LGHNA, CDR2 YNFKEQ. The CDR3 loop spans 16 amino acids. The trim removed 0 bases at V and 3 bases at J, leaving 5 bases unmatched. CDR3 loop: CASSQELRDRDYGYTF. The CDR3 nucleotides read TGTGCCAGCAGCCAAGAGCTCCGGGACAGGGACTATGGCTACACCTTC.

This chain joins TRBV5-8 and TRBJ2-1, with a weak D call TRBD1 (5 bases). Germline CDR1 reads SGHTS; CDR2 reads YDEGEE. Trimming removed 2 bases at V and 12 bases at J, with 18 bases between. The CDR3 is 14 residues long. The CDR3 reads CASSFPGHMVWQFF. The CDR3 region has the DNA TGTGCCAGCAGCTTTCCTGGACACATGGTTTGGCAGTTCTTC.

This clone has only one observation. The chain recombines TRBV5-1 with TRBJ2-1; D may be TRBD2 (7 bases). Per germline, CDR1 SGHRS and CDR2 YFSETQ. The CDR3 is 12 residues long. V lost 2 bases to trimming and J lost 8 bases, with 8 bases between them. The CDR3 protein is CASSFGGHEQFF. The DNA of the CDR3 is TGCGCCAGCAGCTTCGGGGGGCATGAGCAGTTCTTC.

This clone was seen more than once but under ten times. The gene calls are TRBV15 and TRBJ1-2; D is undetermined. Looked up from germline, CDR1 is LNHNV and CDR2 is YYDKDF (reference sequence). V shed 8 bases and J shed 4 bases, with 17 bases lying between them. This CDR3 has 14 residues. The CDR3 DNA reads as TGTGCCACCTCCCGGGAGTCAGTACGCTATGGCTACACCTTC. Its translation is CATSRESVRYGYTF. Combining the CDR3 with reference TRBV15 and TRBJ1-2 gives the whole variable domain DAMVIQNPRYQVTQFGKPVTLSCSQTLNHNVMYWYQQKSSQAPKLLFHYYDKDFNNEADTPDNFQSRRPNTSFCFLDIRSPGLGDTAMYLCATSRESVRYGYTFGSGTRLTVV.